These 27 T cell receptor beta chains originate from one sample sequenced in a study of cytomegalovirus exposure and HLA in healthy donors (dated by TCRdb to the late 2010s). The library was produced with the immunoSEQ multiplex PCR assay. For the multiplex PCR, a mixture combining 60 forward primers for TCR Vbeta segments and 13 reverse primers for TCR Jbeta segments was used. TCRdb retrieved this table from immuneACCESS and kept in-frame rearrangements only. Not all clones are present; in checked studies, unresolved V genes account for under half, and no reason is known for the remainder. In this sample the table shows about 40,000 clones, about 47% of which occur a single time. The top ten clones comprise about 12% of the sample. The sequenced sample consisted of PBMCs. The receptor source for this set is a human donor in good health.

The chain combines TRBV19 with TRBJ1-1, with D possibly being TRBD1 (6 bases). This CDR3 spans 15 amino acids. V was pared by 5 bases and J by 4 bases, with 17 bases between. The germline V gene has CDR1 LNHDA and CDR2 SQIVND (reference sequence). The CDR3 coding sequence is TGTGCCAGTAGTCCACAGGGTAGGCTTTCCACTGAAGCTTTCTTT. It is translated as CASSPQGRLSTEAFF.

The J gene is TRBJ1-1, the V gene TRBV7-2; tentative D call: TRBD1 (6 bases). The CDR3 covers 13 residues. The V and J ends lost 2 bases and 11 bases respectively, with 15 bases between them. The V gene's germline CDR1 is SGHTA and CDR2 FQGNSA. CDR3 nucleotide sequence: TGTGCCAGCAGCTTATCCCGACAGGTGGGTGCTTTCTTT. Its protein is CASSLSRQVGAFF. The entire variable domain, with the rest obtained from reference TRBV7-2 and TRBJ1-1, is as follows: GAGVSQSPSNKVTEKGKDVELRCDPISGHTALYWYRQSLGQGLEFLIYFQGNSAPDKSGLPSDRFSAERTGGSVSTLTIQRTQQEDSAVYLCASSLSRQVGAFFGQGTRLTVV.

CDR3: CASSATRDRNTYGYTF. The CDR3 coding sequence is TGTGCCAGCAGCGCTACCCGGGACAGGAATACCTATGGCTACACCTTC. The chain joins TRBV9 to TRBJ1-2, with 8 bases lining up with TRBD1. CDR3 length: 16 residues. With V trimmed by 3 bases and J by 4 bases, 11 bases remained unmatched. CDR1 and CDR2 (germline): SGDLS, YYNGEE.

The rearrangement joins TRBV11-2 to TRBJ1-3; weak D call: TRBD1 (5 bases). From germline, CDR1 is SGHAT and CDR2 FQNNGV. Trimming took off 3 bases at V and 4 bases at J, with 13 bases between the two ends. The CDR3 sequence is 15 residues long. CDR3 nucleotide sequence: TGTGCCAGCAGCTTTAGTTCGGGGGACGGAAACACCATATATTTT. Its translation is CASSFSSGDGNTIYF.

The chain combines TRBV4-2 with TRBJ2-3, with 7 bases fitting TRBD2. Germline V gene sequence: CDR1 LGHNA, CDR2 YNFKEQ. The CDR3 loop spans 19 amino acids. V lost 2 bases to trimming and J lost 0 bases; unmatched junction nucleotides: 14. The CDR3 loop reads CASSQQIASGGGSTDTQYF. The CDR3 DNA sequence: TGTGCCAGCAGCCAACAGATAGCCTCTGGGGGGGGAAGCACAGATACGCAGTATTTT.

V and J are TRBV4-3 and TRBJ1-3; 7 bases line up with TRBD1. V was pared by 1 base and J by 0 bases, with 0 bases of the junction left unmatched. Looked up from germline, CDR1 is LGHNA and CDR2 is YSLEER. The length of the CDR3 is 15 residues. CDR3 loop: CASSQAGGSGNTIYF. CDR3 nucleotide sequence: TGCGCCAGCAGCCAAGCAGGGGGCTCTGGAAACACCATATATTTT.

The chain employs TRBV18 and TRBJ1-3, with 7 positions matching TRBD1. The V gene's germline CDR1 is KGHSH and CDR2 LQKENI. Trimming cost V 4 bases and J 0 bases; bases outside gene matches: 6. The CDR3 sequence is 16 residues long. This CDR3 reads CASSLRGGISGNTIYF. As DNA, the CDR3 is TGTGCCAGCTCACTCAGAGGGGGCATCTCTGGAAACACCATATATTTT.

This clone appeared a few times. The V and J genes are TRBV7-6 and TRBJ2-1; weak D call: TRBD2 (6 bases). The germline gives CDR1 SGHVS, CDR2 FNYEAQ. With 2 bases removed from V and 5 bases from J, the gap between germline ends came to 7 bases. CDR3 length: 13 residues. Here the CDR3 reads CASSLRLDNEQFF. In nucleotides, the CDR3 is TGTGCCAGCAGCTTAAGACTAGACAATGAGCAGTTCTTC.

This chain joins TRBV13 and TRBJ2-5; D perhaps matches TRBD1 (6 bases). The J call is uncertain, as TRBJ2-7 better fits the DNA end. The CDR3 is 13 residues long. The germline V gene has CDR1 PRHDT and CDR2 FYEKMQ (reference sequence). CDR3 region: CASSLGTSYEQYF. The CDR3 nucleotides are TGTGCCAGCAGCTTGGGGACAAGTTACGAGCAGTACTTC.

This sequence joins TRBV21-1 and TRBJ2-5; TRBD1, as called in the table, went unchecked against the DNA. TRBV21-1 is given as a pseudogene. The CDR3 has 14 residues. The DNA of the CDR3 is TGTGCCAGCAGCAAAGCTCGCAGGCAAGAGACCCAGTACTTC. Its translation is CASSKARRQETQYF.

V is TRBV5-6 and J is TRBJ1-5; 7 nucleotides align to TRBD1. The CDR3 has 15 amino acids. The junction had 11 bases not matched to a gene; V was cut back by 4 bases and J by 7 bases. Germline-derived CDR1 and CDR2 are SGHDT and YYEEEE. CDR3 residues: CASSRFLGTVQPQHF. In DNA, the CDR3 is TGTGCCAGCAGCCGCTTCTTAGGGACAGTCCAGCCCCAGCATTTT. Complete variable domain (other parts from reference TRBV5-6 and TRBJ1-5): DAGVTQSPTHLIKTRGQQVTLRCSPKSGHDTVSWYQQALGQGPQFIFQYYEEEERQRGNFPDRFSGHQFPNYSSELNVNALLLGDSALYLCASSRFLGTVQPQHFGDGTRLSIL.

Only a few counts were recorded for this clone. CDR3 bases: TGCAGCGCTAGGGACAGTATGAACACTGAAGCTTTCTTT. Amino acids: CSARDSMNTEAFF. The chain couples TRBV29-1 to TRBJ1-1; 7 positions match TRBD1. Germline CDR1 and CDR2: SQVTM and ANQGSEA. This CDR3 spans 13 amino acids. V dropped 7 bases and J dropped 0; count of bases not matched to a gene: 5.

The genes are TRBV19 and TRBJ2-2, with D maybe TRBD1 (6 bases). This CDR3 region has 17 residues. Per germline, CDR1 LNHDA and CDR2 SQIVND (reference sequence). Trimming pared 3 bases from V and 3 bases from J, leaving 17 bases between. The CDR3 region is CASSMRMGARDTGELFF. Written as DNA, the CDR3 is TGTGCCAGTAGTATGAGAATGGGGGCGCGGGACACCGGGGAGCTGTTTTTT.

The V and J genes are TRBV13 and TRBJ2-1, with D tentatively TRBD2 (6 bases). Germline V gene sequence: CDR1 PRHDT, CDR2 FYEKMQ (reference sequence). The CDR3 loop spans 17 amino acids. Trimming left V 5 bases short and J 0 bases short, with 17 bases between. In DNA form, the CDR3 reads TGTGCCAGCAGCCCCCGGACTAACCAGCCCTCCTACAATGAGCAGTTCTTC. Translating gives CASSPRTNQPSYNEQFF.

V gene TRBV7-8 combines with J gene TRBJ2-3; D might be TRBD2 (6 bases). Trimming left V 8 bases short and J 3 bases short, with 12 bases between. This CDR3 spans 13 amino acids. Germline CDR1 SGHVS, CDR2 FQNEAQ. CDR3 sequence: CASATAGTDTQYF. The CDR3 nucleotides read TGTGCCAGCGCCACGGCGGGGACAGATACGCAGTATTTT.

The chain is built from TRBV5-1 and TRBJ2-3; D is perhaps TRBD2 (6 bases). V lost 2 bases, J lost 1 base, and 11 bases lay in between. Germline CDR1 SGHRS, CDR2 YFSETQ. This CDR3 is built from 15 residues. This CDR3 is CASSLSGVGTDTQYF. CDR3 sequence (DNA): TGCGCCAGCAGCTTATCGGGGGTGGGCACAGATACGCAGTATTTT.

This clone has a handful of counts. This chain joins TRBV19 and TRBJ2-1; 12 nucleotides align to TRBD2. The V and J ends lost 4 bases and 5 bases, in that order; junction bases with no gene match: 3. Germline V CDR1 and CDR2: LNHDA, SQIVND (reference sequence). The CDR3 totals 15 residues. The CDR3 sequence is CASSTLAGGHNEQFF. The CDR3 nucleotides read TGTGCCAGTAGTACCCTAGCGGGGGGGCACAATGAGCAGTTCTTC.

The chain recombines TRBV30 with TRBJ2-7; TRBD1 agrees at 9 bases. The CDR3 is 14 amino acids. The germline V gene has CDR1 GTSNPN and CDR2 SVGIG (reference sequence). V was pared by 5 bases and J by 3 bases, with 8 bases of the junction left unmatched. The CDR3 is CAWRWTGVGYEQYF. CDR3 nucleotide sequence: TGTGCCTGGCGCTGGACAGGGGTGGGCTACGAGCAGTACTTC.

This chain joins TRBV6-1 and TRBJ2-7; 10 bases fit TRBD2. Germline CDR1 and CDR2: MNHNS and SASEGT. The CDR3 is 14 residues long. V shed 7 bases, J shed 5 bases, and the junction held 8 bases outside the gene matches. The CDR3 sequence is CASTSLAGVHEQYF. The CDR3 DNA follows: TGTGCCAGCACGAGCCTAGCGGGAGTCCACGAGCAGTACTTC.

Here the CDR3 reads CASVYNSGTQPSYEQYF. CDR3 DNA: TGTGCTAGTGTATATAACTCCGGGACACAACCCTCCTACGAGCAGTACTTC. The chain links TRBV12-5 to TRBJ2-7; D may be TRBD1 (6 bases). The CDR3 is 17 residues long. In germline, CDR1 is LGHNT, CDR2 FRNRAP. The germline V and J ends were trimmed by 7 bases and 0 bases, with 22 bases remaining between them.

The genes are TRBV30 and TRBJ1-5; 7 bases align to TRBD1. The CDR3 contains 14 residues. Germline CDR1 GTSNPN, CDR2 SVGIG (reference sequence). V lost 2 bases and J lost 6; bases outside the gene matches: 7. CDR3 DNA sequence: TGTGCCTGGAGTTTAGGGGGCGCGATTCAGCCCCAGCATTTT. It codes for CAWSLGGAIQPQHF.

The chain uses TRBV27 and TRBJ1-5; possibly TRBD1 for D (6 bases). The V and J ends lost 5 bases and 0 bases respectively, with 14 bases between them. CDR1 is MNHEY, CDR2 SMNVEV, per germline (reference sequence). This CDR3 contains 16 residues. The CDR3 DNA is TGTGCCAGCAGTAAGTCTTGGACAGTTAGCAATCAGCCCCAGCATTTT. It is translated as CASSKSWTVSNQPQHF.

This clone has a single count. The chain combines TRBV4-2 with TRBJ2-2, with D perhaps matching TRBD2 (6 bases). The CDR3 contains 15 residues. The germline gives CDR1 LGHNA, CDR2 YNFKEQ. V dropped 1 base and J dropped 1 base, with 7 bases sitting between them. CDR3 protein: CASSQGDLNTGELFF. As DNA, the CDR3 is TGTGCCAGCAGCCAAGGGGACTTGAACACCGGGGAGCTGTTTTTT.

This chain links TRBV7-8 with TRBJ2-7; 7 nucleotides agree with TRBD1. The CDR3 runs to 15 residues. Germline V gene lookup returns CDR1 SGHVS and CDR2 FQNEAQ. Trimming at V came to 5 bases and at J to 5 bases, leaving 12 bases not matched to a gene. CDR3 nucleotide sequence: TGTGCCAGCAGCCCCACAACAGGGGCGCTTAACGAGCAGTACTTC. This gives the protein CASSPTTGALNEQYF.

The genes are TRBV5-1 and TRBJ1-2; the D gene is possibly TRBD1 (6 bases). Trimming shortened V by 3 bases and J by 6 bases, and 12 bases separated the two germline ends. In germline, CDR1 is SGHRS, CDR2 YFSETQ. CDR3 length equals 13 residues. The CDR3 region is CASSWRGPDGYTF. For the CDR3, the DNA is TGCGCCAGCAGCTGGCGGGGGCCGGATGGCTACACCTTC.

This clone has only a few counts. The CDR3 DNA follows: TGTGCCAGCAGAATCCCTACGACATCAAATACGCAGTATTTT. Protein sequence: CASRIPTTSNTQYF. The V and J genes are TRBV2 and TRBJ2-3; D is unclear. CDR3 length equals 14 residues. Per germline, CDR1 SNHLY and CDR2 FYNNEI. V was shortened by 6 bases and J by 7 bases, with 17 bases between the two germline ends.

The rearrangement joins TRBV5-4 to TRBJ1-6; perhaps TRBD1 as D (5 bases). V gave up 4 bases and J gave up 8 bases, with 10 bases separating them. This CDR3 region has 13 residues. Germline V gives CDR1 SGHNT, CDR2 YYREEE (reference sequence). CDR3 coding DNA: TGTGCCAGCAGCGCGGGGCGGGATTCACCCCTCCACTTT. Translated, it gives CASSAGRDSPLHF.